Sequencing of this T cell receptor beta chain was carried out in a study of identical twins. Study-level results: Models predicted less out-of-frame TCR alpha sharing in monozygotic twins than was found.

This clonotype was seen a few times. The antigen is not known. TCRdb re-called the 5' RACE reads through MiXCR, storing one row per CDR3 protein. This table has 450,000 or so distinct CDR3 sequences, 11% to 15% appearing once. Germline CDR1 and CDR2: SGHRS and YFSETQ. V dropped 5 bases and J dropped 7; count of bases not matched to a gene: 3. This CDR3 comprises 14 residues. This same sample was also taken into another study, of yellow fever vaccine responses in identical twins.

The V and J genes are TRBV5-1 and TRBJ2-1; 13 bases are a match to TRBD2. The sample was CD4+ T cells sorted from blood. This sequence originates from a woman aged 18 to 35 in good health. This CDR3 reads CASSWGLAGNEQFF. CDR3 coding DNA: TGCGCCAGCAGTTGGGGACTAGCGGGAAATGAGCAGTTCTTC. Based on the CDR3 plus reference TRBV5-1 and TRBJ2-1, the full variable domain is KAGVTQTPRYLIKTRGQQVTLSCSPISGHRSVSWYQQTPGQGLQFLFEYFSETQRNKGNFPGRFSGRQFSNSRSEMNVSTLELGDSALYLCASSWGLAGNEQFFGPGTRLTVL.